Listed below are T cell receptor beta chains from one sample, sequenced in a study of blood T cell repertoires in COVID-19. The assay was immunoSEQ multiplex PCR, and TCRdb's table has in-frame clones only and misses some. The table has about 180,000 clones, about nine tenths seen once. The sample taken for sequencing was peripheral blood. These receptors were taken from a woman aged 50 to 60 with acute or convalescent COVID-19. Both conserved end residues are part of each CDR3. Fields, in order: clone size, V gene, D gene, J gene, CDR3 DNA, CDR3 protein. The D gene is left open where the match is weak. The size entry is marked missing in some rows and otherwise reads once, few, many or a size class.

>-|TRBV5-4|-|TRBJ1-3
TGTGCCAGCAGCTTGGGAGCGGACTCTGGAAACACCATATATTTT
CASSLGADSGNTIYF
>-|TRBV11-2|TRBD2|TRBJ2-1
TGTGCCAGCAGCTTAGCCATCCGAGCGGGGGGGCTGGGGTCCACTGAGCAGTTCTTC
CASSLAIRAGGLGSTEQFF
>-|TRBV5-1|-|TRBJ1-3
TGCGCCAGCAGCTTGGAGGCAGGACTCTCTGGAAACACCATATATTTT
CASSLEAGLSGNTIYF
>few|TRBV6-2/TRBV6-3|-|TRBJ2-5
TGTGCCAGCAGTTCAACCCGTAGCGGACAAGAGACCCAGTACTTC
CASSSTRSGQETQYF
>-|TRBV7-2|-|TRBJ2-7
TGTGCCAGCAGCTTAGCTGTTAGCGGTCCCTACGAGCAGTACTTC
CASSLAVSGPYEQYF
>-|TRBV2|-|TRBJ1-5
TGTGCCAGCACCGACCGGGGGCAGCCCCAGCATTTT
CASTDRGQPQHF
>-|TRBV20-1|-|TRBJ1-5
TGCAGTGCTAGTTCCGGGGATAACAATCAGCCCCAGCATTTT
CSASSGDNNQPQHF
>-|TRBV6-2/TRBV6-3|-|TRBJ2-1
TGTGCCAGCAGTAAGCAAGCGGGCTGGGGGGATGAGCAGTTCTTC
CASSKQAGWGDEQFF
>-|TRBV7-2|-|TRBJ1-5
TGTGCCAGCAGCTTAGCGCGGAAAGAGCCCCAGCATTTT
CASSLARKEPQHF
>-|TRBV7-7|TRBD2|TRBJ2-5
TGTGCCAGCAGCTTAGGGACTAGCGAACAAGAGACCCAGTACTTC
CASSLGTSEQETQYF
>-|TRBV6-5|-|TRBJ2-7
TGTGCCAGCAGCCTATTACAGACCTCCTACGAGCAGTACTTC
CASSLLQTSYEQYF
>-|TRBV3-1/TRBV3-2|-|TRBJ2-7
TGTGCCAGCAGCCAAGATAGACTGTTCTACGAGCAGTACTTC
CASSQDRLFYEQYF
>-|TRBV7-2|TRBD1|TRBJ1-3
TGTGCCAGCAGCTTAGCTACGCCAGGGGGGGGAAACACCATATATTTT
CASSLATPGGGNTIYF
>-|TRBV27|-|TRBJ1-4
TGTGCCAGCAGGGGGGCAGCGGCTAATGAAAAACTGTTTTTT
CASRGAAANEKLFF
>-|TRBV30|-|TRBJ1-5
TGTGCCTGGGGGGTCGACAGTCAAGGTTTTCAGCCCCAGCATTTT
CAWGVDSQGFQPQHF
>-|TRBV19|-|TRBJ1-5
TGTGCCAGTAGTCCCCGGACAGTCTATAGCAATCAGCCCCAGCATTTT
CASSPRTVYSNQPQHF
>-|TRBV29-1|-|TRBJ1-1
TGCAGCGTTAAGACAGGGAACACTGAAGCTTTCTTT
CSVKTGNTEAFF
>-|TRBV12-5|-|TRBJ1-5
TGTGCTAGTGGCCGAGATAGCAATCAGCCCCAGCATTTT
CASGRDSNQPQHF
>-|TRBV4-3|-|TRBJ2-5
TGCGCCAGCAGCGCACTAAGGCAAGAGACCCAGTACTTC
CASSALRQETQYF
>-|TRBV10-3|TRBD1|TRBJ1-2
TGTGCCATCAGTGAGCCGGGAGGGACAGGGGTAAACTATGGCTACACCTTC
CAISEPGGTGVNYGYTF
>once|TRBV11-2|-|TRBJ2-3
TGTGCCAGCAGCTCGGGACTGAGCGAGGGTACGCAGTATTTT
CASSSGLSEGTQYF
>-|TRBV21-1|-|TRBJ2-1
TGTGCCAGCAGAATAAAGGGGACTAGCGAGAACAATGAGCAGTTCTTC
CASRIKGTSENNEQFF